The 30 T cell receptor beta chains in this list originate from one sample, sequenced in a study of T cell changes during pregnancy in multiple sclerosis. Clones were read by immunoSEQ multiplex PCR, and TCRdb kept only the in-frame ones, dropping some. Of 70,000 to 95,000 clones detected, about 88% appear once; the ten largest clones hold under 2.5%. The input for sequencing was peripheral blood, taken before pregnancy. The source is a female donor with multiple sclerosis, enrolled in a pregnancy study.

This clone was counted a single time. V usage is TRBV5-1 and J usage is TRBJ2-7, with D possibly TRBD2 on 6 matching bases. This CDR3 has 17 amino acids. V was shortened by 0 bases and J by 3 bases, with 19 bases between the two germline ends. CDR1 and CDR2 from the germline V gene are SGHRS and YFSETQ. The CDR3 region is CASSLADVSGNFYEQYF. The DNA of the CDR3 is TGCGCCAGCAGCTTGGCAGACGTTAGCGGAAACTTCTACGAGCAGTACTTC. The full variable domain, rest sourced from reference TRBV5-1 and TRBJ2-7, is KAGVTQTPRYLIKTRGQQVTLSCSPISGHRSVSWYQQTPGQGLQFLFEYFSETQRNKGNFPGRFSGRQFSNSRSEMNVSTLELGDSALYLCASSLADVSGNFYEQYFGPGTRLTVT.

This clone was counted a single time. V and J are TRBV28 and TRBJ1-5; TRBD1 is a possible D gene (5 bases). The germline CDR1 and CDR2 sequences are MDHEN and SYDVKM. The CDR3 consists of 16 residues. Trimming stripped 3 bases from V and 3 bases from J, with 15 bases between. CDR3 DNA: TGTGCCAGCAGTTTGGGGCTGGCACGCCTCAATCAGCCCCAGCATTTT. As protein: CASSLGLARLNQPQHF.

V is TRBV5-1 and J is TRBJ2-1, with 8 bases identical to TRBD1. V lost 1 base and J lost 6; bases outside the gene matches: 6. This CDR3 is 15 amino acids long. Germline CDR1 reads SGHRS; CDR2 reads YFSETQ. The CDR3 protein is CASSLTDRVGNEQFF. CDR3 DNA sequence: TGCGCCAGCAGCTTGACGGACAGGGTAGGCAATGAGCAGTTCTTC.

The V gene is TRBV6-5, the J gene TRBJ2-3, with 7 positions matching TRBD2. The length of the CDR3 is 15 residues. From germline, CDR1 is MNHEY and CDR2 SVGAGI. V lost 0 bases, J lost 3 bases, and 3 bases stayed unmatched. CDR3 region: CASSYSTRGTDTQYF. CDR3 DNA: TGTGCCAGCAGTTACTCGACGCGGGGGACAGATACGCAGTATTTT.

The rearrangement links TRBV5-1 to TRBJ2-5; 7 bases match TRBD1. The CDR3 is 13 residues long. Per the germline V gene, CDR1 is SGHRS and CDR2 is YFSETQ. V was clipped by 1 base and J by 4 bases; unmatched bases: 1. The CDR3 is CASSLTGAETQYF. The CDR3 nucleotides read TGCGCCAGCAGCTTGACAGGGGCAGAGACCCAGTACTTC.

V and J are TRBV27 and TRBJ2-3; 9 positions agree with TRBD2. The V gene end was trimmed by 1 base and the J gene end by 3 bases; junction bases not matched to a gene: 5. Germline V gene sequence: CDR1 MNHEY, CDR2 SMNVEV (reference sequence). This CDR3 has 16 amino acids. The CDR3 bases are TGTGCCAGCAGTTTATACAAGCGGGGGGCAACAGATACGCAGTATTTT. Residues: CASSLYKRGATDTQYF.

The chain's CDR3 is CAWGQLMGEKLFF. The CDR3 nucleotides are TGTGCCTGGGGGCAACTGATGGGCGAAAAACTGTTTTTT. This chain joins TRBV30 and TRBJ1-4, with D unclear. The CDR3 is 13 residues long. The V gene lost 5 bases and the J gene lost 8 bases, with 15 bases spanning the gap. Germline lookup yields CDR1 GTSNPN and CDR2 SVGIG (reference sequence).

The J gene is TRBJ1-5, the V gene TRBV29-1, with TRBD1 matching over 8 bases. The CDR3 is 13 amino acids. Per germline, CDR1 SQVTM and CDR2 ANQGSEA. J lost 6 bases, V lost 1 base, and 2 bases had no gene match. CDR3 protein: CSVEGTGSQPQHF. The CDR3 DNA follows: TGCAGCGTTGAAGGGACAGGGAGTCAGCCCCAGCATTTT.

V and J are TRBV4-1 and TRBJ1-2; 7 nucleotides match TRBD1. Looked up from germline, CDR1 is MGHRA and CDR2 is YSYEKL. With V trimmed by 3 bases and J by 2 bases, 6 bases remained unmatched. The CDR3 is 15 amino acids. The CDR3 DNA reads TGCGCCAGCAGCCAGGGGACAGAGAGAAACTATGGCTACACCTTC. Translating gives CASSQGTERNYGYTF.

V is TRBV2 and J is TRBJ2-7; no definite D call. Germline V gene sequence: CDR1 SNHLY, CDR2 FYNNEI. Trimming took 3 bases from V and 0 from J, leaving 9 bases between them. This CDR3 is 14 amino acids long. The CDR3 sequence is CASSDSLPSYEQYF. CDR3 sequence (DNA): TGTGCCAGCAGTGACTCCCTCCCCTCCTACGAGCAGTACTTC.

This clone was seen just once. The V and J genes are TRBV7-6 and TRBJ2-1; the match to TRBD1 covers 7 bases. The junction had 5 bases not matched to a gene; V was cut back by 5 bases and J by 4 bases. Germline values: CDR1 SGHVS, CDR2 FNYEAQ. CDR3 length: 14 residues. The CDR3 bases are TGTGCCAGCAGCAGCAGGGACAGATACAATGAGCAGTTCTTC. This translates into CASSSRDRYNEQFF.

The V call is TRBV4-3, the J call TRBJ1-1, with D hard to call. With 0 bases removed from V and 4 bases from J, the gap between germline ends came to 6 bases. CDR3 length equals 13 residues. CDR1 is LGHNA and CDR2 is YSLEER in the germline V gene. CDR3 DNA: TGCGCCAGCAGCCAAGAACGGGGCACTGAAGCTTTCTTT. It yields the protein CASSQERGTEAFF.

The chain couples TRBV5-6 to TRBJ1-1; no definite D call. This CDR3 has 15 amino acids. V was shortened by 3 bases and J by 5 bases, with 17 bases between the two germline ends. Per germline, CDR1 SGHDT and CDR2 YYEEEE. The CDR3: CASSSLKTVRTEAFF. Written as DNA, the CDR3 is TGTGCCAGCAGCTCGCTCAAGACGGTCAGGACTGAAGCTTTCTTT. The full variable domain, in which reference TRBV5-6 and TRBJ1-1 provide the parts outside the CDR3, is DAGVTQSPTHLIKTRGQQVTLRCSPKSGHDTVSWYQQALGQGPQFIFQYYEEEERQRGNFPDRFSGHQFPNYSSELNVNALLLGDSALYLCASSSLKTVRTEAFFGQGTRLTVV.

The chain employs TRBV2 and TRBJ1-2; 10 bases map to TRBD1. V gave up 3 bases and J gave up 1 base; unmatched junction bases: 8. The CDR3 totals 17 residues. Per germline, CDR1 SNHLY and CDR2 FYNNEI. CDR3 DNA: TGTGCCAGCAGTGACCTGGGACAGGGGCCTCATAACTATGGCTACACCTTC. It specifies CASSDLGQGPHNYGYTF. The whole variable domain, remainder taken from reference TRBV2 and TRBJ1-2, is EPEVTQTPSHQVTQMGQEVILRCVPISNHLYFYWYRQILGQKVEFLVSFYNNEISEKSEIFDDQFSVERPDGSNFTLKIRSTKLEDSAMYFCASSDLGQGPHNYGYTFGSGTRLTVV.

The rearrangement uses TRBV18 and TRBJ2-7; 8 positions agree with TRBD1. CDR1 is KGHSH and CDR2 is LQKENI in the germline V gene. The CDR3 covers 14 residues. The ends lost 6 bases at V and 5 bases at J; junction bases unmatched: 9. CDR3 residues: CASSPDRVLHEQYF. As DNA, the CDR3 is TGTGCCAGCTCGCCGGACAGGGTTCTGCACGAGCAGTACTTC.

The CDR3 DNA sequence: TGCGCCAGCAGCTTAACGACAGTGAACACTGAAGCTTTCTTT. It translates to CASSLTTVNTEAFF. The V gene is TRBV5-1, the J gene TRBJ1-1; possibly TRBD1 for D (5 bases). Looked up from germline, CDR1 is SGHRS and CDR2 is YFSETQ. The CDR3 sequence is 14 residues long. Trimming stripped 2 bases from V and 0 bases from J, with 8 bases between.

DNA of the CDR3: TGTGCCAGCAGCCAGCGGGGCGAATCCTACGAGCAGTACTTC. Its translation: CASSQRGESYEQYF. V is TRBV7-9 and J is TRBJ2-7, with 7 bases fitting TRBD2. The CDR3 loop spans 14 amino acids. From germline, CDR1 is SEHNR and CDR2 FQNEAQ (reference sequence). The V gene end was trimmed by 5 bases and the J gene end by 1 base; junction bases not matched to a gene: 5.

CDR3 in DNA: TGTGCCAGCAGCCTTATCACAGACGCTGAAGCTTTCTTT. Amino acids: CASSLITDAEAFF. The chain couples TRBV5-4 to TRBJ1-1; D is unclear. In germline, CDR1 is SGHNT, CDR2 YYREEE (reference sequence). Trimming removed 4 bases at V and 6 bases at J, with 13 bases between. The CDR3 sequence is 13 residues long.

This rearrangement joins TRBV19 to TRBJ2-1; tentative D call: TRBD2 (6 bases). The CDR3 consists of 16 residues. Trimming left V 5 bases short and J 4 bases short, with 18 bases between. Germline CDR1 and CDR2: LNHDA and SQIVND (reference sequence). The CDR3 DNA reads TGTGCCAGTAGTTCGCCCCCAGCGGGTAGGTACAATGAGCAGTTCTTC. Its protein product is CASSSPPAGRYNEQFF. The whole variable domain, filled in from reference TRBV19 and TRBJ2-1, reads DGGITQSPKYLFRKEGQNVTLSCEQNLNHDAMYWYRQDPGQGLRLIYYSQIVNDFQKGDIAEGYSVSREKKESFPLTVTSAQKNPTAFYLCASSSPPAGRYNEQFFGPGTRLTVL.

The gene calls are TRBV7-4 and TRBJ2-1, with 8 bases that match TRBD2. Per the germline V gene, CDR1 is SGHVT and CDR2 is SQSDAQ. This CDR3 contains 17 residues. Trimming removed 8 bases from V and 1 base from J; junction bases left unmatched: 13. CDR3 sequence: CASPSSAGGPSYNEQFF. The CDR3 region has the DNA TGTGCCAGCCCCTCCTCCGCGGGGGGTCCTTCCTACAATGAGCAGTTCTTC.

J is TRBJ1-5 and V is TRBV4-1; 9 nucleotides align to TRBD1. CDR3 length: 17 residues. CDR1 and CDR2 (germline): MGHRA, YSYEKL. V dropped 1 base and J dropped 5; count of bases not matched to a gene: 9. CDR3 sequence (DNA): TGCGCCAGCAGCCAAGTAGGTTCGGGACAGGGCTATCAGCCCCAGCATTTT. Amino acid sequence: CASSQVGSGQGYQPQHF.

The count of this clone is one. This sequence joins TRBV10-1 and TRBJ1-1; D gene ambiguous. The V gene lost 5 bases and the J gene lost 4 bases, with 14 bases spanning the gap. CDR1 and CDR2 from the germline V gene are WNHNN and SYGVQD (reference sequence). This CDR3 is 14 amino acids long. The CDR3 loop is CASSTSSRGTEAFF. For the CDR3, the DNA is TGCGCCAGCAGTACCTCGAGCCGGGGCACTGAAGCTTTCTTT.

The chain combines TRBV5-6 with TRBJ1-2; 7 bases match TRBD1. With 3 bases clipped from V and 1 base from J, the junction kept 3 bases outside the gene matches. Germline CDR1 is SGHDT and CDR2 is YYEEEE. The CDR3 sequence is 14 residues long. CDR3 in DNA: TGTGCCAGCAGCTGGGGGGACAGTAACTATGGCTACACCTTC. Its translation: CASSWGDSNYGYTF.

The chain uses TRBV18 and TRBJ1-1; 8 positions agree with TRBD1. The V gene's germline CDR1 is KGHSH and CDR2 LQKENI. The CDR3 has 16 residues. The V and J ends lost 1 base and 5 bases, in that order; junction bases with no gene match: 9. CDR3 residues: CASSPRAAQGATEAFF. The CDR3 nucleotides read TGTGCCAGCTCACCACGAGCAGCCCAGGGGGCGACTGAAGCTTTCTTT.

This clone was detected only a few times. J is TRBJ1-1 and V is TRBV2; D uncertain. CDR1 and CDR2 (germline): SNHLY, FYNNEI. Trimming left V 4 bases short and J 4 bases short, with 4 bases between. The CDR3 has 11 residues. CDR3: CASSGGTEAFF. DNA of the CDR3: TGTGCCAGCAGTGGAGGCACTGAAGCTTTCTTT. Looking up the rest from reference TRBV2 and TRBJ1-1 gives the full variable domain: EPEVTQTPSHQVTQMGQEVILRCVPISNHLYFYWYRQILGQKVEFLVSFYNNEISEKSEIFDDQFSVERPDGSNFTLKIRSTKLEDSAMYFCASSGGTEAFFGQGTRLTVV.

The rearrangement joins TRBV4-2 to TRBJ2-2; TRBD2 aligns across 8 bases. The CDR3 contains 14 residues. The V segment lost 4 bases and the J segment 3 bases; nucleotides outside the gene matches: 1. Germline lookup yields CDR1 LGHNA and CDR2 YNFKEQ. Here the CDR3 DNA reads TGTGCCAGCAGCCTCGGGGGGGACACCGGGGAGCTGTTTTTT. It translates to CASSLGGDTGELFF.

The chain carries TRBV12-1 and TRBJ2-5; TRBD2 reflects the table's D call only, with no check against the DNA. TRBV12-1 is marked as a pseudogene. The CDR3 length is 16 residues. The CDR3 is CASSPGGGQPGETQYF. Written as DNA, the CDR3 is TGTGCCAGCAGCCCGGGCGGGGGACAACCGGGTGAGACCCAGTACTTC.

The chain has TRBV27 and TRBJ1-2; 11 positions agree with TRBD1. The ends lost 3 bases at V and 7 bases at J; junction bases unmatched: 4. This CDR3 has 14 amino acids. Germline V lookup: CDR1 MNHEY, CDR2 SMNVEV (reference sequence). CDR3 protein: CASSLRTGGGGYTF. In DNA, the CDR3 is TGTGCCAGCAGTTTGCGGACAGGGGGCGGTGGCTACACCTTC.

The V and J genes are TRBV4-3 and TRBJ2-4; weak D call: TRBD1 (6 bases). V dropped 4 bases and J dropped 6 bases, with 13 bases sitting between them. CDR1 is LGHNA, CDR2 YSLEER, per germline. The CDR3 sequence is 14 residues long. CDR3 residues: CASSLGHEPNIQYF. CDR3 coding DNA: TGCGCCAGCAGCCTGGGACATGAGCCAAACATTCAGTACTTC.

The chain is built from TRBV10-3 and TRBJ2-3; D possibly corresponds to TRBD2 (6 bases). The V end was cut by 2 bases, the J end by 3 bases, with 18 bases between. Germline V gene lookup returns CDR1 ENHRY and CDR2 SYGVKD. The CDR3 has 17 residues. This CDR3 reads CAISEKVGRLETDTQYF. Here the CDR3 DNA reads TGTGCCATCAGTGAGAAAGTGGGGAGGTTGGAGACAGATACGCAGTATTTT.